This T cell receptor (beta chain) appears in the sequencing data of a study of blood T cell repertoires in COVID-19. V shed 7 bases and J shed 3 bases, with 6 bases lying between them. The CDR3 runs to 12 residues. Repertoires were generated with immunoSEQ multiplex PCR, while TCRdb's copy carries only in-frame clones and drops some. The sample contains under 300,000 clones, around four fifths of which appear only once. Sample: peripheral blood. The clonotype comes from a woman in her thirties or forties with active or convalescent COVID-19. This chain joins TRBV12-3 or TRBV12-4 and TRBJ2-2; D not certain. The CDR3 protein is CASTRDTGELFF. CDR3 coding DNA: TGTGCCAGCACCCGGGACACCGGGGAGCTGTTTTTT.